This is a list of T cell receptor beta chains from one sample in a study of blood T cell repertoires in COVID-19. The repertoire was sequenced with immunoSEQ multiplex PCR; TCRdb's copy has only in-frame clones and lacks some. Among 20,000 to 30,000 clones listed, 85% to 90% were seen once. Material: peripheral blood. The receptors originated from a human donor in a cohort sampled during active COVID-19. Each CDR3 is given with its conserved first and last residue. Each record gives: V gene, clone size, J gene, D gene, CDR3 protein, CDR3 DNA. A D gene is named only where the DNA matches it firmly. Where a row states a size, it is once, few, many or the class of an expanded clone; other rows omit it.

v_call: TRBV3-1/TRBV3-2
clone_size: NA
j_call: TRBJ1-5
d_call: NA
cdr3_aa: CASRRATDRSNQPQHF
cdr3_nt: TGTGCCAGCAGGAGGGCCACTGACAGGTCCAATCAGCCCCAGCATTTT

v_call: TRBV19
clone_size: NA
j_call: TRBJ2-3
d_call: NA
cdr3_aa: CASSISAATDTQYF
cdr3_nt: TGTGCCAGTAGTATCTCCGCCGCGACAGATACGCAGTATTTT

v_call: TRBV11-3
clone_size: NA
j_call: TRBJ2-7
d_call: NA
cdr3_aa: CASSHRYGPYEQYF
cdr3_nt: TGTGCCAGCAGCCACAGATACGGTCCCTACGAGCAGTACTTC

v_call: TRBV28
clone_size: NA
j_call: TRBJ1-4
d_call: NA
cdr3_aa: CASSLFRTVGGEKLFF
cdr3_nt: TGTGCCAGCAGTTTATTTCGGACAGTCGGTGGAGAAAAACTGTTTTTT

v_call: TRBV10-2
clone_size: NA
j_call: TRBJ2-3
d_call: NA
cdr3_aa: CASSVPGGSGDTQYF
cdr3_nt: TGCGCCAGCAGTGTCCCAGGGGGGAGCGGGGATACGCAGTATTTT

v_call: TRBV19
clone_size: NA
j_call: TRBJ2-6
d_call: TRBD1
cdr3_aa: CASNEGGSRSGANVLTF
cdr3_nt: TGTGCCAGTAACGAAGGGGGCTCCCGCTCTGGGGCCAACGTCCTGACTTTC

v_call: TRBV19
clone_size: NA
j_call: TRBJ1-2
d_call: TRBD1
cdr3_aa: CASSPRTGNGYTF
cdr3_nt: TGTGCCAGTAGTCCTCGGACAGGGAATGGCTACACCTTC

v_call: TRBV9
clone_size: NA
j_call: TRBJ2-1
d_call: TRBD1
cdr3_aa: CASSAQGNTYNEQFF
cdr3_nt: TGTGCCAGCAGCGCACAGGGGAATACCTACAATGAGCAGTTCTTC

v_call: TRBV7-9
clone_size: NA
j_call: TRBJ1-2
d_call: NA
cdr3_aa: CASSLERSTGYTF
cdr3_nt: TGTGCCAGCAGCTTAGAGAGGTCGACCGGCTACACCTTC

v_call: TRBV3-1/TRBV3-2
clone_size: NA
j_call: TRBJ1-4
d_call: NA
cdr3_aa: CASSLKTGNEKLFF
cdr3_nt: TGTGCCAGCAGCCTTAAGACGGGTAATGAAAAACTGTTTTTT

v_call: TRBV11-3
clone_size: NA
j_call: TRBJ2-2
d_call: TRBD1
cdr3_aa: CASSLGTGESGELFF
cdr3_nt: TGTGCCAGCAGCCTCGGGACAGGGGAGTCCGGGGAGCTGTTTTTT

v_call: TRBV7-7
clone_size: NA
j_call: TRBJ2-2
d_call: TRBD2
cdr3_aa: CASSPRTSGRGTGELFF
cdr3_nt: TGTGCCAGCAGCCCGCGGACTAGCGGGAGGGGGACCGGGGAGCTGTTTTTT

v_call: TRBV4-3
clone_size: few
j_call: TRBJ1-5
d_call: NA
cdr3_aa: CASSQSYSNQPQHF
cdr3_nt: TGCGCCAGCAGCCAATCTTATAGCAATCAGCCCCAGCATTTT

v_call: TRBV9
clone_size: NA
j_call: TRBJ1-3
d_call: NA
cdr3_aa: CASSAQGPGLSGNTIYF
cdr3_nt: TGTGCCAGCAGCGCCCAGGGGCCGGGTCTCTCTGGAAACACCATATATTTT

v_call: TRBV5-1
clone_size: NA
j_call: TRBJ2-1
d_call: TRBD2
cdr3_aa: CASSFLAGSYNEQFF
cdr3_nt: TGCGCCAGCAGCTTCCTAGCGGGGTCCTACAATGAGCAGTTCTTC

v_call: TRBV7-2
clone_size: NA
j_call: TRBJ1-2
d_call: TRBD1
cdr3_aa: CASSTQGAYGYTF
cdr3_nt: TGTGCCAGCAGCACGCAGGGGGCCTATGGCTACACCTTC

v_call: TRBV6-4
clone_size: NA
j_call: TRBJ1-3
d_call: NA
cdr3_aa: CASSEGQGMTSAGNTIYF
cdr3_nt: TGTGCCAGCAGCGAAGGGCAGGGAATGACTAGCGCTGGAAACACCATATATTTT

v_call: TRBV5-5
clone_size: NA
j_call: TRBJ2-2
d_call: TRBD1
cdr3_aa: CASSLKALGQGEIWAGELFF
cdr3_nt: TGTGCCAGCAGCTTGAAGGCCCTGGGACAGGGGGAGATTTGGGCCGGGGAGCTGTTTTTT

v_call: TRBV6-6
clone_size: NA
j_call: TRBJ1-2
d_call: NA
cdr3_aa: CVSREDGYTF
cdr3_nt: TGTGTCTCAAGGGAGGATGGCTACACCTTC

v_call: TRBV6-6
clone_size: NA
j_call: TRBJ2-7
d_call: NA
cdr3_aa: CAAAQGSSYEQYF
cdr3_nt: TGTGCCGCAGCCCAGGGGAGCTCCTACGAGCAGTACTTC

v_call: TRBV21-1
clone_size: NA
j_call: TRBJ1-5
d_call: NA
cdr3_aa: CASPRDRPYSNQPQHF
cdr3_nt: TGTGCCAGCCCACGGGACAGGCCATATAGCAATCAGCCCCAGCATTTT

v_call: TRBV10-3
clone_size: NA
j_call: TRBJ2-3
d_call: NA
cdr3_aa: CAIEESTGSDTQYF
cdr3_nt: TGTGCCATCGAAGAATCCACAGGGTCGGATACGCAGTATTTT

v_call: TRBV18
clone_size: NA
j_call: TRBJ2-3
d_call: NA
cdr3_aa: CASSPRGDTQYF
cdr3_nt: TGTGCCAGCTCACCAAGGGGTGATACGCAGTATTTT

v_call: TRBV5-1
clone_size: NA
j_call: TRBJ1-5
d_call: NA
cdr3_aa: CASSLDGGTQPQHF
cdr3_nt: TGCGCCAGCAGCTTGGATGGGGGCACTCAGCCCCAGCATTTT

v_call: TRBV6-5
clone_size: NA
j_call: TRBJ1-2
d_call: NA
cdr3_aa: CASNLGSYGYTF
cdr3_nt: TGTGCCAGCAACTTGGGCAGCTATGGCTACACCTTC

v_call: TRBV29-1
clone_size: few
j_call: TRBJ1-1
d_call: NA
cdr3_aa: CSVVRGEAFF
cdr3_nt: TGCAGCGTTGTCCGGGGGGAAGCTTTCTTT

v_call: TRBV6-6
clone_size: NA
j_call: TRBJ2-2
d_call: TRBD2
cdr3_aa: CASSQTSGGNTGELFF
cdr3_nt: TGTGCCAGCAGTCAAACTAGCGGGGGGAACACCGGGGAGCTGTTTTTT

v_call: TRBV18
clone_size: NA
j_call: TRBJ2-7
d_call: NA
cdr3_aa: CASSPTSDEQYF
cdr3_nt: TGTGCCAGCTCACCAACATCCGACGAGCAGTACTTC

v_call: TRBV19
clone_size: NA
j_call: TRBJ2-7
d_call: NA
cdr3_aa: CASSKNTNYEQYF
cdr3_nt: TGTGCCAGTAGTAAGAACACCAACTACGAGCAGTACTTC

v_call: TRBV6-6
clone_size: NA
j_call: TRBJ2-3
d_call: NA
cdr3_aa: CASSPDGTDTQYF
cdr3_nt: TGTGCCAGCAGTCCAGATGGCACAGATACGCAGTATTTT

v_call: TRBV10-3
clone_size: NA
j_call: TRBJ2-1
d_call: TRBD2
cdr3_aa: CAIMGHAGGSHTEQFF
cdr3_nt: TGTGCCATCATGGGGCATGCGGGAGGGTCGCACACTGAGCAGTTCTTC

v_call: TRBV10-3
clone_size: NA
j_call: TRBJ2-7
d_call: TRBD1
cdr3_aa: CAISDWGQDEQYF
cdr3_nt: TGTGCCATCAGTGATTGGGGACAGGACGAGCAGTACTTC

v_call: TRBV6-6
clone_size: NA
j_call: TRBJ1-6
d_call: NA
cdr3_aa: CASRTGTPGSPLHF
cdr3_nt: TGTGCCAGCAGAACCGGGACACCCGGCTCACCCCTCCACTTT

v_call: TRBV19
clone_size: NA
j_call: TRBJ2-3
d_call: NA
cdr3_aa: CASSIRARGFGDTQYF
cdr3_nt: TGTGCCAGTAGTATCCGGGCGCGGGGCTTTGGGGATACGCAGTATTTT

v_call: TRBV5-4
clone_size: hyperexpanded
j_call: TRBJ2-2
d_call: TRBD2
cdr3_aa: CASVAGGSTGELFF
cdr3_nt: TGTGCCAGCGTAGCGGGAGGGAGCACCGGGGAGCTGTTTTTT

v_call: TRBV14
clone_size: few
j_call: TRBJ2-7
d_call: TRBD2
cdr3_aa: CASSQKAGGRVVEQYF
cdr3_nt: TGTGCCAGCAGCCAAAAGGCGGGCGGGAGAGTAGTCGAGCAGTACTTC

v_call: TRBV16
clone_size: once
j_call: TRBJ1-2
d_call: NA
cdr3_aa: CASSQLPGDGYTF
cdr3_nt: TGTGCCAGCAGCCAACTTCCGGGGGATGGCTACACCTTC

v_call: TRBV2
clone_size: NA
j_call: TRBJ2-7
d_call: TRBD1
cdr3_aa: CASSVFQGGSEQYF
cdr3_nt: TGTGCCAGCAGTGTGTTTCAAGGGGGCTCCGAGCAGTACTTC

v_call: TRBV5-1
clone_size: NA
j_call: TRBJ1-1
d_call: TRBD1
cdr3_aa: CASRTLTGGLSNEAFF
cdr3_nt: TGCGCCAGCAGGACTCTGACAGGGGGCCTTTCGAATGAAGCTTTCTTT

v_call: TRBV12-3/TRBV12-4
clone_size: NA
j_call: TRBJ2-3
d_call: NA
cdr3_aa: CASSFQAGNTQYF
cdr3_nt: TGTGCCAGCAGTTTTCAGGCGGGAAATACGCAGTATTTT

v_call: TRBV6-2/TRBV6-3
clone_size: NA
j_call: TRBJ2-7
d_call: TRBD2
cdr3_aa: CASSYGASGRALYEQYF
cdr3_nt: TGTGCCAGCAGTTATGGGGCGAGCGGGAGGGCCCTCTACGAGCAGTACTTC

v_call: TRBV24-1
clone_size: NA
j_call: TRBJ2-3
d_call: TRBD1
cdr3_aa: CATSPGTGVADTQYF
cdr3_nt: TGTGCCACCTCCCCCGGGACAGGGGTAGCAGATACGCAGTATTTT

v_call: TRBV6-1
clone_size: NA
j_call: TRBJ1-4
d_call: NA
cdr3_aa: CASSAPIRGLAEKLFF
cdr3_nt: TGTGCCAGCAGTGCCCCAATCAGGGGTTTAGCGGAAAAACTGTTTTTT

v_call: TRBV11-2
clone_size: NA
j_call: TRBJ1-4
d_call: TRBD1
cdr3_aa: CASRRDRVGEKLFF
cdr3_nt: TGTGCCAGCAGACGGGACAGAGTAGGTGAAAAACTGTTTTTT

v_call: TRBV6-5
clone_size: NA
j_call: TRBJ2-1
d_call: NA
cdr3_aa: CASRYDSYNEQFF
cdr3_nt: TGTGCCAGCAGATACGACAGTTACAATGAGCAGTTCTTC

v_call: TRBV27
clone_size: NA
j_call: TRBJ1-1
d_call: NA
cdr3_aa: CASWRGNRHTEAFF
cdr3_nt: TGTGCCAGTTGGAGGGGAAACCGGCACACTGAAGCTTTCTTT

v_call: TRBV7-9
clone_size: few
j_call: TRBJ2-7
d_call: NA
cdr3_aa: CASSLAQSGLYEQYF
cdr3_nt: TGTGCCAGCAGCTTAGCTCAATCGGGTCTGTACGAGCAGTACTTC

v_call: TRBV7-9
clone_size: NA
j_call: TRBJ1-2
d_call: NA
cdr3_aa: CASSPPYEYPGGYTF
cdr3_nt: TGTGCCAGCAGCCCGCCCTATGAGTACCCGGGTGGCTACACCTTC

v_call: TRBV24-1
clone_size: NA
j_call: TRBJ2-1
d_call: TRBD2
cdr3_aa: CATSDTGTSGGAYNEQFF
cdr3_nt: TGTGCCACCAGTGATACCGGGACTAGCGGGGGAGCGTACAATGAGCAGTTCTTC

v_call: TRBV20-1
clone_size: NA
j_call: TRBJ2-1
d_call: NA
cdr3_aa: CSASSGIKNEQFF
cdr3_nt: TGCAGTGCTAGTTCCGGGATAAAGAATGAGCAGTTCTTC

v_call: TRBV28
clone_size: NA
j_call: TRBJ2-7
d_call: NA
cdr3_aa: CASRMTTSYEQYF
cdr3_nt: TGTGCCAGCAGGATGACTACCTCCTACGAGCAGTACTTC

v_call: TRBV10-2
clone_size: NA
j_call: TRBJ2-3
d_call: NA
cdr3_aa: CASSLGWGGTDTQYF
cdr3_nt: TGCGCCAGCTCCCTCGGGTGGGGAGGCACAGATACGCAGTATTTT

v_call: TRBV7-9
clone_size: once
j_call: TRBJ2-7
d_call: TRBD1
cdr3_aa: CASRRDRGSYEQYF
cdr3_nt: TGTGCAAGCCGTAGGGACAGGGGTTCCTACGAGCAGTACTTC

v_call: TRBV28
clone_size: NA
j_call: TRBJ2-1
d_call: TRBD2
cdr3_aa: CASSGRGGRNEQFF
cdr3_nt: TGTGCCAGCAGTGGGCGGGGGGGCCGGAATGAGCAGTTCTTC

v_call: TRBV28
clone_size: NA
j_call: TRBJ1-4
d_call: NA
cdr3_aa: CASSFYQATNEKLFF
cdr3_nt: TGTGCCAGCAGTTTTTACCAGGCAACTAATGAAAAACTGTTTTTT

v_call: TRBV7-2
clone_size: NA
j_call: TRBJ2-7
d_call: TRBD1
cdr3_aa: CASRGTGVVEQYF
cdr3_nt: TGTGCCAGCCGCGGGACAGGGGTGGTCGAGCAGTACTTC

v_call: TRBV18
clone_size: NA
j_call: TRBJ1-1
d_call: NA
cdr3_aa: CASSLGQPGNTEAFF
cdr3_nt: TGTGCCAGCTCACTCGGACAGCCCGGGAACACTGAAGCTTTCTTT

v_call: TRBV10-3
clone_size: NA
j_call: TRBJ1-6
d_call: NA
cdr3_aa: CAISESTGGGNSPLHF
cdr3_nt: TGTGCCATCAGTGAGTCGACGGGGGGAGGTAATTCACCCCTCCACTTT

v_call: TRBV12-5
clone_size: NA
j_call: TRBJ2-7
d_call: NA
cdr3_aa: CASGPTAVAQYF
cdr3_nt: TGTGCTAGTGGTCCCACAGCCGTGGCCCAGTACTTC